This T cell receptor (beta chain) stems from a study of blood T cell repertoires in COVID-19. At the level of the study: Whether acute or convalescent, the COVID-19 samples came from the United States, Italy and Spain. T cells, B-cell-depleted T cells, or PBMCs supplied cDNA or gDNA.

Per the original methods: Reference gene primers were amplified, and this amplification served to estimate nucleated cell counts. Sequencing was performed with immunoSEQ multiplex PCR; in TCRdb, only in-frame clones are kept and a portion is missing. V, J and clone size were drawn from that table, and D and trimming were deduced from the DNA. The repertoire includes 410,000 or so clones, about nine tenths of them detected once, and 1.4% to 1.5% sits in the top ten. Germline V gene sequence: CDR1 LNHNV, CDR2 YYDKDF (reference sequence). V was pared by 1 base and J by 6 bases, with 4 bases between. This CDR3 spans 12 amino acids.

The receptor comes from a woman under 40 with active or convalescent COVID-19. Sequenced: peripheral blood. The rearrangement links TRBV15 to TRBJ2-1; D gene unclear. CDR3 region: CATSRGLNEQFF. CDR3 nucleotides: TGTGCCACCAGCAGAGGACTCAATGAGCAGTTCTTC.